Shown below are 13 T cell receptor beta chains from a single sample sequenced in a study of graft-versus-host responses after intestinal transplantation (dated by TCRdb to about 2021). These receptors are not linked to any known antigen. The meaning of the sample's time point label: cells obtained before transplantation from donor or recipient. The protocol used for the library was the immunoSEQ multiplex PCR assay. The source is immuneACCESS, and TCRdb retained only in-frame sequences with V and J called. Part of the clones is not carried over; for the studies checked, unresolved V genes explain less than half of this, and the remainder is unexplained. The sample records about 88,000 clones, about 94% of which are singletons. Together, the top ten hold approximately 0.2% of the sample. The sequences come from unstimulated CD4+ T cells sorted from spleen or lymph node cells, collected before transplant. Receptors originate from a human donor who was the organ donor for an intestinal transplant.

V is TRBV21-1 and J is TRBJ1-1. TRBV21-1 is a pseudogene segment. CDR3 size: 13 residues. CDR3 in amino acids: CASSNTGNTEAFF. For the CDR3, the DNA is TGTGCCAGCAGCAATACGGGGAACACTGAAGCTTTCTTT.

This sequence joins TRBV27 and TRBJ1-6, with D unresolved. Germline V CDR1 and CDR2: MNHEY, SMNVEV (reference sequence). This CDR3 is built from 16 residues. The ends were cut back, 5 bases at V and 5 bases at J, with 16 bases in the middle. Written as DNA, the CDR3 is TGTGCCAGCAGTCCGACTACAAGTCTCAATAATTCACCCCTCCACTTT. It yields the protein CASSPTTSLNNSPLHF.

V is TRBV18 and J is TRBJ2-7; a weak D match, TRBD2 (5 bases). Germline CDR1 and CDR2: KGHSH and LQKENI. The CDR3 totals 14 residues. Trimming left V 5 bases short and J 2 bases short, with 13 bases between. The CDR3 loop is CASSADEGTYEQYF. The CDR3, as DNA: TGTGCCAGCTCAGCAGACGAGGGTACCTACGAGCAGTACTTC.

The chain combines TRBV7-2 with TRBJ2-3, with a weak D call TRBD1 (6 bases). This CDR3 has 15 residues. Germline V CDR1 and CDR2: SGHTA, FQGNSA. The V end was cut by 4 bases, the J end by 4 bases, with 15 bases between. CDR3 protein: CASSSYRVGADTQYF. The CDR3, as DNA: TGTGCCAGCAGCTCGTACAGGGTCGGGGCAGATACGCAGTATTTT.

The rearrangement uses TRBV5-1 and TRBJ1-1, with 8 bases lining up with TRBD1. The CDR3 sequence is 15 residues long. The ends lost 2 bases at V and 4 bases at J; junction bases unmatched: 7. Germline CDR1 is SGHRS and CDR2 is YFSETQ. Written as DNA, the CDR3 is TGCGCCAGCAGCTTACTATATCAGGGGGCCACTGAAGCTTTCTTT. This translates into CASSLLYQGATEAFF. The complete variable domain, with remaining parts taken from reference TRBV5-1 and TRBJ1-1, reads KAGVTQTPRYLIKTRGQQVTLSCSPISGHRSVSWYQQTPGQGLQFLFEYFSETQRNKGNFPGRFSGRQFSNSRSEMNVSTLELGDSALYLCASSLLYQGATEAFFGQGTRLTVV.

The V and J genes are TRBV7-3 and TRBJ2-6; D unclear. Germline CDR1 SGHTA, CDR2 FQGTGA. V was pared by 4 bases and J by 1 base, with 8 bases between. This CDR3 has 15 residues. This CDR3 is CASSSVLSGANVLTF. The CDR3 bases are TGTGCCAGCAGCTCCGTCCTATCTGGGGCCAACGTCCTGACTTTC.

The V gene is TRBV19, the J gene TRBJ2-5, with 8 bases fitting TRBD1. Looked up from germline, CDR1 is LNHDA and CDR2 is SQIVND (reference sequence). V lost 9 bases and J lost 5; bases outside the gene matches: 5. The CDR3 covers 12 residues. CDR3 protein: CASRDRRETQYF. CDR3 DNA sequence: TGTGCCAGCCGGGACAGGAGGGAGACCCAGTACTTC.

The J gene is TRBJ1-1, the V gene TRBV6-9; 7 bases map to TRBD1. CDR3 length: 14 residues. V shed 7 bases and J 2 bases; nucleotides not matched to a gene: 7. Germline V gene sequence: CDR1 MNHGY, CDR2 SVAAGI. CDR3 DNA: TGTGCCAGCATATTGGACAGGTCTAACACTGAAGCTTTCTTT. As protein: CASILDRSNTEAFF.

V gene TRBV11-2 combines with J gene TRBJ1-3; D not resolved. The germline CDR1 and CDR2 sequences are SGHAT and FQNNGV. The CDR3 consists of 15 residues. The V and J ends lost 1 base and 4 bases respectively, with 11 bases between them. The CDR3 sequence: CASSLARTGGNTIYF. DNA of the CDR3: TGTGCCAGCAGCTTAGCCCGGACCGGAGGAAACACCATATATTTT.

This rearrangement joins TRBV6-1 to TRBJ1-5, with a weak D call TRBD1 (6 bases). V lost 6 bases, J lost 0 bases, and 12 bases lay in between. The CDR3 runs 15 residues. Germline V lookup: CDR1 MNHNS, CDR2 SASEGT. In nucleotides, the CDR3 is TGTGCCAGCAGCGCGGGACAAGATAGCAATCAGCCCCAGCATTTT. Its protein product is CASSAGQDSNQPQHF.

V gene TRBV25-1 combines with J gene TRBJ2-1; D unresolved. The ends were cut back, 6 bases at V and 4 bases at J, with 13 bases in the middle. CDR3 length: 14 amino acids. Germline-derived CDR1 and CDR2 are MGHDK and SYGVNS. DNA of the CDR3: TGTGCCAGCAGCGGGCTATACAGATACAATGAGCAGTTCTTC. It translates to CASSGLYRYNEQFF.

The sample holds one count of this clone. The rearrangement links TRBV4-1 to TRBJ2-5; 11 nucleotides align to TRBD1. With 1 base clipped from V and 7 bases from J, the junction kept 5 bases outside the gene matches. Germline V CDR1 and CDR2: MGHRA, YSYEKL. CDR3 length: 15 residues. The CDR3 loop reads CASSQAAGTGGTQYF. Here the CDR3 DNA reads TGCGCCAGCAGCCAAGCGGCCGGGACAGGGGGGACCCAGTACTTC.

Points on this clone: Because the CDR3's place on the DNA is in doubt, the DNA is left out and the CDR3 is given as listed by TCRdb. This sequence joins TRBV21-1 and TRBJ1-5. TRBV21-1 is a documented pseudogene. The CDR3 length equals 15 residues, ends included. The chain's CDR3 is CASTLWGVGNQPQHF.